The rows below give T cell receptor beta chains drawn from one sample of a study of blood T cell repertoires in COVID-19. Profiled with immunoSEQ multiplex PCR; TCRdb holds only in-frame clones, not every one. The table includes tens of thousands of clones, roughly 90% detected once. The specimen was peripheral blood. These receptors were obtained from a man in his 70s with active or convalescent COVID-19. CDR3s leave out the opening cysteine and the closing phenylalanine or tryptophan. Fields, in order: J gene, clone size, V gene, CDR3 protein. Clone size is not always given. Where it is, it says once, few, many or a class for expanded clones.

j_gene: TRBJ1-2
abundance: -
v_gene: TRBV7-2
CDR3aa: ASSLGRGYGYT

j_gene: TRBJ2-3
abundance: -
v_gene: TRBV6-5
CDR3aa: ASRGGRTDTQY

j_gene: TRBJ1-1
abundance: -
v_gene: TRBV7-9
CDR3aa: ASSSTGIDGNTEAF

j_gene: TRBJ1-2
abundance: -
v_gene: TRBV7-2
CDR3aa: ASSPRTGYGYT

j_gene: TRBJ1-5
abundance: once
v_gene: TRBV6-5
CDR3aa: AGQDGDQPQH

j_gene: TRBJ2-7
abundance: once
v_gene: TRBV27
CDR3aa: ASSLFAGVSYEQY

j_gene: TRBJ2-2
abundance: -
v_gene: TRBV4-3
CDR3aa: ASSQELAGGLGNTGELF

j_gene: TRBJ2-7
abundance: -
v_gene: TRBV6-1
CDR3aa: ASSEGGQYEQY

j_gene: TRBJ2-1
abundance: -
v_gene: TRBV7-9
CDR3aa: ASSFTGVGNEQF

j_gene: TRBJ1-2
abundance: -
v_gene: TRBV20-1
CDR3aa: SAGTGYGYT

j_gene: TRBJ2-2
abundance: -
v_gene: TRBV7-8
CDR3aa: ASSLGGTENTGELF

j_gene: TRBJ2-1
abundance: -
v_gene: TRBV10-3
CDR3aa: AISERLAGGWNEQF

j_gene: TRBJ2-2
abundance: once
v_gene: TRBV15
CDR3aa: ATSSTLAGGFNTGELF

j_gene: TRBJ2-1
abundance: -
v_gene: TRBV7-2
CDR3aa: ASSSGVRVSTNEQF

j_gene: TRBJ1-5
abundance: -
v_gene: TRBV2
CDR3aa: ASTTGGRPQH

j_gene: TRBJ2-7
abundance: -
v_gene: TRBV5-1
CDR3aa: ASSLAFGEGEQY